This TCR beta chain originates from a study of regulatory T cells in long-lasting Graves disease. Study observations and caveats: TCR diversity in persistent Graves' patients was below that of newly diagnosed ones.

Arm-PCR of CDR3 regions with iRepertoire HTBI primers generated TCR beta libraries. Each CDR3 protein is one row after TCRdb ran MiXCR on the multiplex PCR reads. This sample has roughly 700,000 distinct CDR3 sequences; approximately 29% occur once, and the top ten carry roughly 41%. Specified time point: persistent/refractory GD, antithyroid drugs over 5 years with positive TRAb. From RNA extracted from PBMCs, the TCR library was made. This clonotype has just a few counts. Antigen unknown. The receptor was derived from a female donor with Graves disease. Material: peripheral blood mononuclear cells (PBMCs), obtained when the disease was refractory, from a patient treated with antithyroid drugs.

In nucleotides, the CDR3 is TGTGCCACCAGCAGCCTAAATGGAGTGGGGGAGCTGTTTTTT. Its translation: CATSSLNGVGELFF. The V call is TRBV15, the J call TRBJ2-2, with D uncertain. Germline V CDR1 and CDR2: LNHNV, YYDKDF (reference sequence). The CDR3 has 14 residues. The V end lost 3 bases, the J end lost 8 bases, and 13 bases lay between the germline ends.